This entry lists 28 T cell receptor beta chains sequenced from one sample in a study of blood T cell repertoires in COVID-19. Produced via immunoSEQ multiplex PCR; TCRdb's table is partial and in-frame only. The data show hundreds of thousands of clones, 88% seen once. Source material: peripheral blood. Receptors were obtained from a woman in her thirties or forties who had recovered from COVID-19.

The gene calls are TRBV25-1 and TRBJ1-2; the match to TRBD1 covers 7 bases. The CDR3 is made up of 17 amino acids. J gave up 0 bases and V 1 base, and 8 bases lay outside the gene matches. Germline V gene data show CDR1 as MGHDK and CDR2 as SYGVNS. The CDR3 sequence is CASSESRGGRANYGYTF. The CDR3 region has the DNA TGTGCCAGCAGTGAATCGAGAGGGGGCCGAGCTAACTATGGCTACACCTTC.

The CDR3 region is CASSLGQGQPQHF. The CDR3 region has the DNA TGTGCCAGCAGTTTAGGACAGGGGCAGCCCCAGCATTTT. The chain has TRBV12-3 or TRBV12-4 and TRBJ1-5, with TRBD1 matching 8 bases. V dropped 1 base and J dropped 7; count of bases not matched to a gene: 0. This CDR3 has 13 residues.

This rearrangement joins TRBV7-2 to TRBJ2-7, with 9 bases that match TRBD2. The J segment lost 2 bases and the V segment lost 1 base, leaving 6 bases of the junction unmatched. Germline CDR1 and CDR2: SGHTA and FQGNSA. The CDR3 sequence is 16 residues long. The CDR3 sequence is CASSLVGGLAAYEQYF. CDR3 in DNA: TGTGCCAGCAGCTTAGTGGGGGGACTAGCTGCCTACGAGCAGTACTTC.

This rearrangement joins TRBV15 to TRBJ1-4; 7 bases align to TRBD1. The ends lost 0 bases at V and 4 bases at J; junction bases unmatched: 8. The CDR3 consists of 17 residues. CDR1 LNHNV and CDR2 YYDKDF come from the germline V gene (reference sequence). The CDR3 sequence is CATSRDSPGTVNEKLFF. For the CDR3, the DNA is TGTGCCACCAGCAGAGATTCCCCCGGGACAGTTAATGAAAAACTGTTTTTT.

The chain carries TRBV6-6 and TRBJ1-1; D is unclear. Germline V gene lookup returns CDR1 MNHNY and CDR2 SVGAGI (reference sequence). This CDR3 comprises 11 residues. Trimming cost V 4 bases and J 3 bases, with 3 bases left between them. CDR3 protein: CASSSYTEAFF. The CDR3 bases are TGTGCCAGCAGTTCTTACACTGAAGCTTTCTTT.

This clone was counted a few times. The chain has TRBV11-2 and TRBJ1-1; TRBD1 matches at 7 bases. Germline trimming cut 6 bases from V and 6 bases from J; bases unmatched to any gene: 7. The CDR3 runs 13 residues. Germline assignment: CDR1 SGHAT and CDR2 FQNNGV. The CDR3 is CASREGAWAEAFF. The CDR3 bases are TGTGCCAGCAGGGAGGGGGCATGGGCTGAAGCTTTCTTT.

V is TRBV10-3 and J is TRBJ1-2; 7 nucleotides agree with TRBD1. The germline CDR1 and CDR2 sequences are ENHRY and SYGVKD. There are 12 residues in the CDR3. V lost 8 bases and J lost 4; bases outside the gene matches: 4. CDR3 protein: CAIADRAYGYTF. Written as DNA, the CDR3 is TGTGCCATCGCCGACAGGGCCTATGGCTACACCTTC.

Only a few counts were recorded for this clone. The chain is built from TRBV3-1 (or the pseudogene TRBV3-2) and TRBJ1-3, with 7 bases identical to TRBD1. J lost 2 bases, V lost 1 base, and 2 bases had no gene match. Germline CDR1 reads LGHDT; CDR2 reads YNNKEL (reference sequence). This CDR3 region has 15 residues. The CDR3 loop is CASSQGTGAGNTIYF. The CDR3 bases are TGTGCCAGCAGCCAAGGAACAGGGGCTGGAAACACCATATATTTT.

V usage is TRBV13 and J usage is TRBJ2-5, with TRBD2 identical over 10 bases. Germline V lookup: CDR1 PRHDT, CDR2 FYEKMQ (reference sequence). CDR3 length: 16 amino acids. V shed 5 bases, J shed 2 bases, and the junction held 8 bases outside the gene matches. The DNA of the CDR3 is TGTGCCAGCAGCCGAGGCGGACTAGCGGATCAAGAGACCCAGTACTTC. This encodes CASSRGGLADQETQYF.

The chain combines TRBV6-5 with TRBJ2-7; D may be TRBD2 (5 bases). Germline V gives CDR1 MNHEY, CDR2 SVGAGI. Trimming cost V 6 bases and J 0 bases, with 15 bases left between them. CDR3 length: 15 residues. CDR3 protein: CASSPSRGSSYEQYF. The CDR3 nucleotides read TGTGCCAGCAGCCCCAGTCGGGGAAGCTCCTACGAGCAGTACTTC.

The chain is built from TRBV13 and TRBJ2-1; the match to TRBD2 covers 9 bases. Trimming at V came to 6 bases and at J to 6 bases, leaving 12 bases not matched to a gene. The CDR3 has 16 amino acids. Looked up from germline, CDR1 is PRHDT and CDR2 is FYEKMQ (reference sequence). In DNA form, the CDR3 reads TGTGCCAGCAGGGGTCCTCAGGCTAGCGGGACCAATGAGCAGTTCTTC. Translation gives CASRGPQASGTNEQFF.

The chain joins TRBV4-2 to TRBJ2-3; the D is unclear. Trimming shortened V by 0 bases and J by 7 bases, and 8 bases separated the two germline ends. The CDR3 sequence is 13 residues long. Germline lookup yields CDR1 LGHNA and CDR2 YNFKEQ. The CDR3 loop is CASSQEALNTQYF. CDR3 bases: TGTGCCAGCAGCCAAGAAGCGCTAAATACGCAGTATTTT.

This chain connects TRBV5-1 to TRBJ1-2; D perhaps matches TRBD1 (6 bases). Germline-derived CDR1 and CDR2 are SGHRS and YFSETQ. This CDR3 contains 14 residues. With 4 bases removed from V and 5 bases from J, the gap between germline ends came to 15 bases. CDR3 sequence: CASSPQGQGYGYTF. The CDR3 DNA reads as TGCGCCAGCAGCCCTCAGGGGCAGGGATATGGCTACACCTTC.

This chain links TRBV2 with TRBJ1-1, with 7 bases identical to TRBD1. CDR3 size: 17 residues. Losses at the gene ends were 7 bases for V and 1 base for J; bases not matched to a gene: 15. CDR1 is SNHLY, CDR2 FYNNEI, per germline. The DNA for the CDR3 is TGTGCCAGCAAGGGGATGGACTGGGACAGCACGAACACTGAAGCTTTCTTT. It encodes CASKGMDWDSTNTEAFF.

Only a few counts were recorded for this clone. The V call is TRBV6-5, the J call TRBJ1-2; 8 positions match TRBD1. The V gene's germline CDR1 is MNHEY and CDR2 SVGAGI. Trimming removed 0 bases from V and 7 bases from J; junction bases left unmatched: 7. This CDR3 is built from 15 residues. As DNA, the CDR3 is TGTGCCAGCAGTTACTCGACAGGGGCCTCCTCTGGCTACACCTTC. Its translation is CASSYSTGASSGYTF.

The rearrangement links TRBV9 to TRBJ1-1; a weak D match, TRBD1 (5 bases). The CDR3 covers 17 residues. CDR1 and CDR2 (germline): SGDLS, YYNGEE. Deletions cut 0 bases from V and 2 bases from J, with 17 bases between. In nucleotides, the CDR3 is TGTGCCAGCAGCGTAGACCCCATCGAGGGACTAAACACTGAAGCTTTCTTT. As protein: CASSVDPIEGLNTEAFF. Full variable domain (rest looked up from reference TRBV9 and TRBJ1-1): DSGVTQTPKHLITATGQRVTLRCSPRSGDLSVYWYQQSLDQGLQFLIQYYNGEERAKGNILERFSAQQFPDLHSELNLSSLELGDSALYFCASSVDPIEGLNTEAFFGQGTRLTVV.

This clone has a single count. This chain joins TRBV6-1 and TRBJ1-2; 8 bases are a match to TRBD1. This CDR3 is built from 16 residues. V shed 4 bases and J 3 bases; nucleotides not matched to a gene: 10. Germline lookup yields CDR1 MNHNS and CDR2 SASEGT. The CDR3 DNA reads TGTGCCAGCAGTGGCGACAGGGGATATAATGACTATGGCTACACCTTC. Its translation: CASSGDRGYNDYGYTF.

This clone was detected only once. In nucleotides, the CDR3 is TGTGCCAGCAGCCCAAGAGGGGGGGAAGAGACCCAGTACTTC. Translating gives CASSPRGGEETQYF. The chain is built from TRBV3-1 (or the pseudogene TRBV3-2) and TRBJ2-5; D is perhaps TRBD2 (7 bases). This CDR3 contains 14 residues. Germline assignment: CDR1 LGHDT and CDR2 YNNKEL (reference sequence). The V end lost 4 bases, the J end lost 3 bases, and 12 bases lay between the germline ends.

The chain is built from TRBV29-1 and TRBJ2-3; D possibly corresponds to TRBD1 (6 bases). Per germline, CDR1 SQVTM and CDR2 ANQGSEA. V lost 3 bases and J lost 6, with 10 bases in between. This CDR3 has 12 amino acids. The CDR3 reads CSVDRQADTQYF. CDR3 in DNA: TGCAGCGTTGACCGACAGGCCGATACGCAGTATTTT.

V and J are TRBV9 and TRBJ1-4; possible D gene TRBD1, 5 bases. There are 17 residues in the CDR3. Trimming cost V 4 bases and J 3 bases, with 19 bases left between them. Germline lookup yields CDR1 SGDLS and CDR2 YYNGEE. The CDR3 region has the DNA TGTGCCAGCAGCCCCCGGACCAGACAGCTGCCTAATGAAAAACTGTTTTTT. Translated: CASSPRTRQLPNEKLFF.

This chain uses TRBV6-5 with TRBJ2-3, with a tentative D call TRBD1 (5 bases). Trimming took off 6 bases at V and 0 bases at J, with 10 bases between the two ends. Germline V gives CDR1 MNHEY, CDR2 SVGAGI. CDR3 size: 14 residues. The CDR3 here is CASRTTASTDTQYF. The CDR3 nucleotides are TGTGCCAGCAGAACGACAGCTAGCACAGATACGCAGTATTTT.

The rearrangement uses TRBV5-6 and TRBJ1-1; D is unclear. Germline CDR1 reads SGHDT; CDR2 reads YYEEEE. The length of the CDR3 is 15 residues. V gave up 3 bases and J gave up 6 bases, with 18 bases separating them. The CDR3 is CASSSFSLRGAEAFF. The CDR3 coding sequence is TGTGCCAGCAGCTCCTTCTCCCTTCGAGGTGCTGAAGCTTTCTTT.

The chain uses TRBV6-5 and TRBJ2-3, with a possible D match to TRBD1 (6 bases). V shed 8 bases and J shed 14 bases, with 20 bases lying between them. The CDR3 sequence is 12 residues long. Germline loops: CDR1 MNHEY, CDR2 SVGAGI. The CDR3 nucleotides read TGTGCCAGCGGAGGTCGGGACACACGAATGTATTTT. Residues: CASGGRDTRMYF.

The chain recombines TRBV30 with TRBJ2-1, with D perhaps matching TRBD2 (5 bases). Trimming removed 0 bases from V and 2 bases from J, with 14 bases in between. The CDR3 runs to 16 residues. CDR1 GTSNPN and CDR2 SVGIG come from the germline V gene (reference sequence). The CDR3 sequence: CAWSVTGSGPYNEQFF. The DNA of the CDR3 is TGTGCCTGGAGTGTAACTGGCAGCGGCCCCTACAATGAGCAGTTCTTC. Based on the CDR3 plus reference TRBV30 and TRBJ2-1, the full variable domain is SQTIHQWPATLVQPVGSPLSLECTVEGTSNPNLYWYRQAAGRGLQLLFYSVGIGQISSEVPQNLSASRPQDRQFILSSKKLLLSDSGFYLCAWSVTGSGPYNEQFFGPGTRLTVL.

V and J are TRBV6-5 and TRBJ2-3; 10 nucleotides match TRBD1. J gave up 8 bases and V 5 bases, and 10 bases lay outside the gene matches. Germline CDR1 MNHEY, CDR2 SVGAGI. The CDR3 contains 15 residues. The CDR3 region is CASSPGTGAGGTQYF. The CDR3 bases are TGTGCCAGCAGTCCCGGGACAGGGGCCGGGGGTACGCAGTATTTT.

The chain carries TRBV9 and TRBJ1-4; D may be TRBD1 (5 bases). This CDR3 has 14 residues. Trimming removed 2 bases at V and 8 bases at J, with 13 bases between. CDR1 is SGDLS, CDR2 YYNGEE, per germline. The CDR3 region is CASSVGPRGEKLFF. CDR3 DNA: TGTGCCAGCAGCGTTGGCCCTAGGGGAGAAAAACTGTTTTTT.

This sequence joins TRBV11-2 and TRBJ1-2, with a possible D match to TRBD1 (6 bases). The CDR3 has 16 residues. Germline V lookup: CDR1 SGHAT, CDR2 FQNNGV. V lost 1 base and J lost 7, with 19 bases in between. In DNA form, the CDR3 reads TGTGCCAGCAGCTTAGTAATAGGGAGAAAACAGGGTGGCTACACCTTC. Translated, it gives CASSLVIGRKQGGYTF. The full variable domain, in which reference TRBV11-2 and TRBJ1-2 provide the parts outside the CDR3, is EAGVAQSPRYKIIEKRQSVAFWCNPISGHATLYWYQQILGQGPKLLIQFQNNGVVDDSQLPKDRFSAERLKGVDSTLKIQPAKLEDSAVYLCASSLVIGRKQGGYTFGSGTRLTVV.

The chain recombines TRBV5-1 with TRBJ2-2; D is perhaps TRBD1 (5 bases). The CDR3 totals 16 residues. V lost 1 base to trimming and J lost 1 base, with 11 bases between them. CDR1 is SGHRS and CDR2 is YFSETQ in the germline V gene. The CDR3 DNA follows: TGCGCCAGCAGCTTGTTCCCCAGGGAGAACACCGGGGAGCTGTTTTTT. Translated: CASSLFPRENTGELFF. The full variable domain, in which reference TRBV5-1 and TRBJ2-2 provide the parts outside the CDR3, is KAGVTQTPRYLIKTRGQQVTLSCSPISGHRSVSWYQQTPGQGLQFLFEYFSETQRNKGNFPGRFSGRQFSNSRSEMNVSTLELGDSALYLCASSLFPRENTGELFFGEGSRLTVL.